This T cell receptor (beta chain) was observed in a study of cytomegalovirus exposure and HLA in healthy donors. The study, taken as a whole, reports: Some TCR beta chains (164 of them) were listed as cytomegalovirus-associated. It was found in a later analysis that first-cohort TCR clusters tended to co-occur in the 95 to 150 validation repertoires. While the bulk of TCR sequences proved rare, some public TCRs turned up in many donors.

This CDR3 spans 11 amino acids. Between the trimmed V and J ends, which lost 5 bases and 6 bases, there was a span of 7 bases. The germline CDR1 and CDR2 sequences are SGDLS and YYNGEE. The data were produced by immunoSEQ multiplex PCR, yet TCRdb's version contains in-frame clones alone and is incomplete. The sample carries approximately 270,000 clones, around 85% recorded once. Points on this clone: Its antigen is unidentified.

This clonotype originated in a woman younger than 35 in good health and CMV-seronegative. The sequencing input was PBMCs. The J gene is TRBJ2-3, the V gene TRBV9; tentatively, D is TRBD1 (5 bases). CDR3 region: CASRTGDTQYF. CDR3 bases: TGTGCCAGCAGAACAGGTGATACGCAGTATTTT.